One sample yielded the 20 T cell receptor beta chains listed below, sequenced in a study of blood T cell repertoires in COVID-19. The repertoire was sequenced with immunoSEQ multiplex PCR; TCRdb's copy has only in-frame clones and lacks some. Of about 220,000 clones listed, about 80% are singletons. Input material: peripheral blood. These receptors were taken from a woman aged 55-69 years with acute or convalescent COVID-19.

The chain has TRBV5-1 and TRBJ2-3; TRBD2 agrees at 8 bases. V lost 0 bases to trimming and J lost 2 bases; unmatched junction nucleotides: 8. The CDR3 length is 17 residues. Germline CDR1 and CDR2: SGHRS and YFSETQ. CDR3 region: CASSLAGAGGSTDTQYF. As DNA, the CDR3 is TGCGCCAGCAGCTTGGCCGGTGCGGGGGGTTCCACAGATACGCAGTATTTT.

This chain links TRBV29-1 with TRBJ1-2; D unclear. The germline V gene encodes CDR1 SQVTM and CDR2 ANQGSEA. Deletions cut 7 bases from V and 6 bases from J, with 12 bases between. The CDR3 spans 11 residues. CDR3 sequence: CSAQRWDGYTF. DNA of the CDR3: TGCAGCGCCCAGAGGTGGGATGGCTACACCTTC.

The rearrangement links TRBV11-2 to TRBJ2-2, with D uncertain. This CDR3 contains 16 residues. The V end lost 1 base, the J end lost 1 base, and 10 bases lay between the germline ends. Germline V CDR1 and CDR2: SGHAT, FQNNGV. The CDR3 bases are TGTGCCAGCAGCTTAGCCAGATTCTTGAACACCGGGGAGCTGTTTTTT. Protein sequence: CASSLARFLNTGELFF.

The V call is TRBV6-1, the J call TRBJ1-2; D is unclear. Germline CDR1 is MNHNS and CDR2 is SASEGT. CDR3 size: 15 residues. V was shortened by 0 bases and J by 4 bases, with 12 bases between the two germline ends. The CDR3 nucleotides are TGTGCCAGCAGTGAAGCGCCTGGCGGGCCCTATGGCTACACCTTC. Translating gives CASSEAPGGPYGYTF.

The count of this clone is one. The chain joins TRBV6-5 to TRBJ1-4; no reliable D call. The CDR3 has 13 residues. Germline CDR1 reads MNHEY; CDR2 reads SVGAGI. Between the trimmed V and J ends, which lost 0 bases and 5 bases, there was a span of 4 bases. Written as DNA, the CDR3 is TGTGCCAGCAGTTACTCCGGGAATGAAAAACTGTTTTTT. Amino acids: CASSYSGNEKLFF.

Here the CDR3 reads CASSFLRQSEAFF. In nucleotides, the CDR3 is TGTGCCAGCAGTTTTTTGCGACAGAGTGAAGCTTTCTTT. V gene TRBV12-3 or TRBV12-4 combines with J gene TRBJ1-1; tentative D call: TRBD1 (5 bases). The CDR3 has 13 residues. V lost 3 bases and J lost 7, with 12 bases in between.

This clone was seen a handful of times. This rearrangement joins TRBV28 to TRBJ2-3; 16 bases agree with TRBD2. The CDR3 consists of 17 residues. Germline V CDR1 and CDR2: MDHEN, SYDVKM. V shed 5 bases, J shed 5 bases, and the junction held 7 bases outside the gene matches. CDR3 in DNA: TGTGCCAGCAGTCTTTTCGGGACTAGCGGGGGGGTAGATACGCAGTATTTT. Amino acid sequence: CASSLFGTSGGVDTQYF.

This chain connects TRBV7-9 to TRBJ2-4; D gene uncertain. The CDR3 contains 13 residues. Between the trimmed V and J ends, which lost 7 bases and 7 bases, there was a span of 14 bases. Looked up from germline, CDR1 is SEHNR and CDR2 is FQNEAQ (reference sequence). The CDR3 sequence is CASTTPIRNIQYF. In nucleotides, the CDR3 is TGTGCCAGCACCACCCCTATCCGGAACATTCAGTACTTC.

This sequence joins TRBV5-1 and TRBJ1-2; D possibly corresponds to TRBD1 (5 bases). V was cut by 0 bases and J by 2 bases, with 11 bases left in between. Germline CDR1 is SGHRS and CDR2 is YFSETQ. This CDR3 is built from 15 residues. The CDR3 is CASSLVQGGNYGYTF. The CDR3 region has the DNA TGCGCCAGCAGCTTGGTTCAGGGCGGCAACTATGGCTACACCTTC.

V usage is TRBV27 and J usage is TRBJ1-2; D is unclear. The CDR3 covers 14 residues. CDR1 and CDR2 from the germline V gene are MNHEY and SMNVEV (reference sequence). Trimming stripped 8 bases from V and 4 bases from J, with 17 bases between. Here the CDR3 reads CASGLRSSSYGYTF. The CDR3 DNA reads TGTGCCAGCGGCCTCCGGAGTTCCAGCTATGGCTACACCTTC.

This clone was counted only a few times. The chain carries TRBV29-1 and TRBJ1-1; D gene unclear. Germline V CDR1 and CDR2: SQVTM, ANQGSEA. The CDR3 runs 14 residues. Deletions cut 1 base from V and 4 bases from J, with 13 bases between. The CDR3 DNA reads TGCAGCGTTGAAGTCCGCAGGTCTATCACTGAAGCTTTCTTT. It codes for CSVEVRRSITEAFF.

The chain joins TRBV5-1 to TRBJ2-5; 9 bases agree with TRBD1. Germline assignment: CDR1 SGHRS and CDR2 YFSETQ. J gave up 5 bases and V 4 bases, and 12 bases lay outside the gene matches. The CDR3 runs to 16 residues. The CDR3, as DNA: TGCGCCAGCAGCCAATTATCCGGGACAGGGAAGGAGACCCAGTACTTC. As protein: CASSQLSGTGKETQYF. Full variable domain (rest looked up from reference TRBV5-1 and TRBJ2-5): KAGVTQTPRYLIKTRGQQVTLSCSPISGHRSVSWYQQTPGQGLQFLFEYFSETQRNKGNFPGRFSGRQFSNSRSEMNVSTLELGDSALYLCASSQLSGTGKETQYFGPGTRLLVL.

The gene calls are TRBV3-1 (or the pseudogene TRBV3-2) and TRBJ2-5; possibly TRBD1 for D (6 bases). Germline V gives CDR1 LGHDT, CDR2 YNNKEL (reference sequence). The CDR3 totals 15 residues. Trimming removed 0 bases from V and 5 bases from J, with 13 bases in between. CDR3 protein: CASSQERSRGETQYF. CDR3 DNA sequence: TGTGCCAGCAGCCAAGAAAGGAGCAGGGGTGAGACCCAGTACTTC.

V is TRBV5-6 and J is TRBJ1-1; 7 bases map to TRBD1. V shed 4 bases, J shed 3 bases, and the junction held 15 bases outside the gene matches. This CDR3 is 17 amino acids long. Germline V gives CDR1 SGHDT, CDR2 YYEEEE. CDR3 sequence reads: CASSGVSRGRTYTEAFF. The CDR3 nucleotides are TGTGCCAGCAGCGGGGTCTCGAGGGGGCGGACGTACACTGAAGCTTTCTTT.

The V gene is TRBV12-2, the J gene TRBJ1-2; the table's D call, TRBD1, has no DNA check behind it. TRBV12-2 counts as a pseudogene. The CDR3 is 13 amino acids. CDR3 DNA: TGTGCAAGTCGCCGGACAGGGGGCTATGGCTACACCTTC. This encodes CASRRTGGYGYTF.

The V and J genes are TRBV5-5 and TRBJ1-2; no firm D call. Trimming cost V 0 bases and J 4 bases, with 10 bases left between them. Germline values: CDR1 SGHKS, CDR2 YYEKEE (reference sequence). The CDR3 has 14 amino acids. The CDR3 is CASSLDGLSYGYTF. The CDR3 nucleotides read TGTGCCAGCAGCTTGGACGGACTATCCTATGGCTACACCTTC. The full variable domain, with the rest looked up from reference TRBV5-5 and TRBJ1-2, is DAGVTQSPTHLIKTRGQQVTLRCSPISGHKSVSWYQQVLGQGPQFIFQYYEKEERGRGNFPDRFSARQFPNYSSELNVNALLLGDSALYLCASSLDGLSYGYTFGSGTRLTVV.

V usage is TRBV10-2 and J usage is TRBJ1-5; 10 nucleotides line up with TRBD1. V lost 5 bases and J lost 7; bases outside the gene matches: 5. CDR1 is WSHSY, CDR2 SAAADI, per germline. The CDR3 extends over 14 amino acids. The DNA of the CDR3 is TGCGCCAGCAGTACGGACAGGGGGGACCAGCCCCAGCATTTT. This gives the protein CASSTDRGDQPQHF.

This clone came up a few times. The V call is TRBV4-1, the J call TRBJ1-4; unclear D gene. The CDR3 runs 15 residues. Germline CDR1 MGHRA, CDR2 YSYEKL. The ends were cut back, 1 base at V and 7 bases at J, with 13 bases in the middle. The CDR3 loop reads CASSQVGGEGEKLFF. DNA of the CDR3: TGCGCCAGCAGCCAAGTGGGCGGGGAGGGTGAAAAACTGTTTTTT.

CDR3 sequence reads: CASRTGGSTDTQYF. In nucleotides, the CDR3 is TGTGCCAGTAGGACAGGGGGCAGCACAGATACGCAGTATTTT. The V call is TRBV19, the J call TRBJ2-3; 10 positions match TRBD1. The junction had 0 bases not matched to a gene; V was cut back by 6 bases and J by 0 bases. The CDR3 is 14 amino acids. Germline-derived CDR1 and CDR2 are LNHDA and SQIVND (reference sequence).

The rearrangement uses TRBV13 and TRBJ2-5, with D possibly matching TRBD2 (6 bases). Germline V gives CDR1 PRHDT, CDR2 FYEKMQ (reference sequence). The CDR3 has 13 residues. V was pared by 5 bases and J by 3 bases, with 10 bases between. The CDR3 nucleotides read TGTGCCAGCAGCCGACGACTAGAAGAGACCCAGTACTTC. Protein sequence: CASSRRLEETQYF.